This TCR beta chain was identified during a study of response to subunit inactivated influenza vaccine. TCRdb called the RT-PCR reads again in MiXCR, with one record for every CDR3 protein. The sample shows under 500,000 distinct CDR3 sequences, over 9.5% of them seen only once. Study-level results: That few new T cells are recruited by each seasonal influenza vaccination was the authors' suggestion.

J lost 8 bases, V lost 0 bases, and 6 bases had no gene match. CDR1 is SQVTM and CDR2 is ANQGSEA in the germline V gene. The CDR3 runs to 14 residues. This clonotype was picked up many times. Its target is unknown. This specimen consisted of PBMCs from blood, obtained roughly 6 weeks after vaccination. The clonotype was recovered from a middle-aged man who received an inactivated influenza vaccine. The chain recombines TRBV29-1 with TRBJ1-2; 10 bases map to TRBD1. The chain's CDR3 is CSVEDRDRGLGYTF. Written as DNA, the CDR3 is TGCAGCGTTGAAGACCGGGACAGGGGCCTAGGCTACACCTTC.